The rows below give T cell receptor beta chains drawn from one sample of a study of identical twins. Each CDR3 protein gets one entry after TCRdb re-called the 5' RACE reads with MiXCR. The sample includes roughly 220,000 distinct CDR3 sequences, 6% to 7% of them seen just once. This sample also belongs to another study, concerning T cells expressing NK-cell markers.

The material sequenced was CD8+ T cells sorted from blood. These TCRs come from a woman aged 18-29 years in good health. The CDR3 runs from the conserved cysteine through the conserved F or W. D genes are given only for firm matches. Not all rows give a size; the values are once, few, many and, for expanded clones, a class.

. 16 TRBJ2-1 TRBV7-3 few TGTGCCAGCAGCTTAACGGTGAGGGGGGGCTTGAATGAGCAGTTCTTC CASSLTVRGGLNEQFF
. 14 TRBJ2-7 TRBV7-2 . TGTGCCAGCAGGGGCAGGGAAGGCTCCTACGAGCAGTACTTC CASRGREGSYEQYF
TRBD1 16 TRBJ1-3 TRBV12-3/TRBV12-4 many TGTGCCAGCAGCCCTAGGACAGGGTTGAGTGGAAACACCATATATTTT CASSPRTGLSGNTIYF
. 13 TRBJ2-7 TRBV29-1 many TGCAGCGCTGGGGGCTCCGGTGGTGAAGAGCAGTACTTC CSAGGSGGEEQYF
. 15 TRBJ2-3 TRBV24-1 many TGTGCCACCAGTGATCGATCGGAGCGCACAGATACGCAGTATTTT CATSDRSERTDTQYF
TRBD1 17 TRBJ1-1 TRBV5-1 few TGCGCCAGCCACCCCGGGGGGACAGGGTGGTTCAACACTGAAGCTTTCTTT CASHPGGTGWFNTEAFF
. 14 TRBJ2-2 TRBV29-1 . TGCAGCGTTCACATTCTAGCCGTTGGGGGGGAGCTGTTTTTT CSVHILAVGGELFF
. 12 TRBJ1-2 TRBV9 few TGTGCCAGCAGCGCGACAGAGTATGGCTACACCTTC CASSATEYGYTF
. 12 TRBJ2-1 TRBV14 many TGTGCCAGCAGCCCACCGTACAATGAGCAGTTCTTC CASSPPYNEQFF
. 17 TRBJ2-2 TRBV10-1 . TGCGCCAGCAGTGAGTCGACGGGGCGAGCGAACACCGGGGAGCTGTTTTTT CASSESTGRANTGELFF
. 15 TRBJ2-2 TRBV3-1 . TGTGCCAGCAGCCAGCAGGTCCGCGACACCGGGGAGCTGTTTTTT CASSQQVRDTGELFF
TRBD2 16 TRBJ2-3 TRBV6-1 . TGTGCCAGCAGTCTTACGACTAGCGGAGCTACAGATACGCAGTATTTT CASSLTTSGATDTQYF
. 14 TRBJ2-7 TRBV13 . TGTGCCAGCAGGGACTCTAGCGAAACCTACGAGCAGTACTTC CASRDSSETYEQYF
. 14 TRBJ2-5 TRBV10-3 few TGTGCCATCAGGGACACCGGCTCCGGGGAGACCCAGTACTTC CAIRDTGSGETQYF
. 15 TRBJ2-2 TRBV7-9 many TGTGCCAGCAGCTCCGGACAGTCGAACACCGGGGAGCTGTTTTTT CASSSGQSNTGELFF
. 14 TRBJ1-1 TRBV5-6 few TGTGCCAGCAGACGTATCATAATGAACACTGAAGCTTTCTTT CASRRIIMNTEAFF
TRBD2 14 TRBJ2-1 TRBV27 . TGTGCCAGCGGCGGCCTAGCGGTCGACAATGAGCAGTTCTTC CASGGLAVDNEQFF
. 11 TRBJ1-1 TRBV20-1 . TGCAGGGGTCTCGGGAACACTGAAGCTTTCTTT CRGLGNTEAFF
. 14 TRBJ1-2 TRBV9 few TGTGCCAGCAGCACCTCGGGGGGCCTGTATGGCTACACCTTC CASSTSGGLYGYTF
TRBD1 16 TRBJ1-1 TRBV6-2/TRBV6-3 . TGTGCCAGCAGTTCAACCCGGGGGACAGGGCGTACTGAAGCTTTCTTT CASSSTRGTGRTEAFF
TRBD1 13 TRBJ2-1 TRBV12-3/TRBV12-4 many TGTGCCAGCAGTTTTTCACAGGGGGATGAGCAGTTCTTC CASSFSQGDEQFF
. 14 TRBJ2-3 TRBV12-3/TRBV12-4 few TGTGCCAGCAGTTTCGGGGGGCCCGGGGATACGCAGTATTTT CASSFGGPGDTQYF
. 13 TRBJ2-6 TRBV12-3/TRBV12-4 many TGTGCCAGTTGGGGGACTGGGGCCAACGTCCTGACTTTC CASWGTGANVLTF
. 12 TRBJ2-5 TRBV7-6 . TGTGCCAGTACTCCCGATGAAGAGACCCAGTACTTC CASTPDEETQYF
. 14 TRBJ2-7 TRBV7-9 few TGTGCCAGCAGCTCAGACTTGAAAACTACCGAGCAGTACTTC CASSSDLKTTEQYF
. 14 TRBJ2-7 TRBV12-5 few TGTGCTAGTGCCTTGGGGGGATACTCCTACGAGCAGTACTTC CASALGGYSYEQYF
TRBD1 15 TRBJ2-1 TRBV6-2/TRBV6-3 few TGTGCCAGCACTGAGGGGGACAGGGGATACAATGAGCAGTTCTTC CASTEGDRGYNEQFF
. 16 TRBJ2-3 TRBV29-1 many TGCAGCGTTGTGGTCAGATTCCCACGAAGTACAGATACGCAGTATTTT CSVVVRFPRSTDTQYF
TRBD2 15 TRBJ2-7 TRBV6-1 . TGTGCCAGCTGCCAGATAGCGGGAGTCGCCTACGAGCAGTACTTC CASCQIAGVAYEQYF
TRBD1 14 TRBJ2-7 TRBV5-5 . TGTCCCAGCAGCGGACAGGGAGCCAACTACGAGCAGTACTTC CPSSGQGANYEQYF
. 10 TRBJ1-4 TRBV25-1 few TGTGCCAGCAGTGGGGTTCGCAAAATTTTT CASSGVRKIF
. 12 TRBJ1-2 TRBV11-2 . TGTGCCAGCAGCTTAGGCCTATTAGGCTACACCTTC CASSLGLLGYTF
. 15 TRBJ1-2 TRBV20-1 few TGCAGTGCTAGGTTGGTTGGAAGGCGAACCTATGGCTACACCTTC CSARLVGRRTYGYTF
. 13 TRBJ1-2 TRBV3-1 many TGTGCCAGCAGCCCGACAGAGAACTATGGCTACACCTTC CASSPTENYGYTF
. 12 TRBJ1-2 TRBV12-3/TRBV12-4 many TGTGCCAGCACCGAGGGTAACTATGGCTACACCTTC CASTEGNYGYTF
TRBD2 15 TRBJ2-1 TRBV20-1 . TGCAGTGCAACGACCGGGACTAGCGGGGTCAATGAGCAGTTCTTC CSATTGTSGVNEQFF
. 15 TRBJ2-7 TRBV6-2/TRBV6-3 many TGTGCCAGCAGTTATGGTAGCGGACTTATCTACGAGCAGTACTTC CASSYGSGLIYEQYF
. 13 TRBJ1-1 TRBV5-5 many TGTGCCAGCAGCCCTAGGGCCCAGATTGAAGCTTTCTTT CASSPRAQIEAFF
. 14 TRBJ2-1 TRBV12-3/TRBV12-4 many TGTGCCAGCACCCCCGGGGGCTCCTACAATGAGCAGTTCTTC CASTPGGSYNEQFF
TRBD1 14 TRBJ2-3 TRBV24-1 . TGTGCCACCAGTGACCGAGGGACAGCGGAGGTGCAGTATTTT CATSDRGTAEVQYF
. 13 TRBJ2-7 TRBV27 . TGTGCCAGCAGTTTAGGTATTACCTACGAGCAGTACTTC CASSLGITYEQYF